This T cell receptor beta chain was identified in a study of response to subunit inactivated influenza vaccine. Whole-study findings and limits: It was the authors' suggestion that each seasonal influenza vaccination recruits few new T cells.

This clonotype was recorded a few times. The antigen remains undetermined. TCRdb itself ran the RT-PCR reads through MiXCR, one entry per CDR3 protein. The repertoire consists of approximately 530,000 distinct CDR3 sequences, with 7.2% occurring once and the leading ten covering roughly 13%. This receptor was taken from a man between 50 and 75 years old who received an inactivated influenza vaccine. Specimen: PBMCs from blood, collected around 25 months after vaccination.

CDR3 sequence: CASSFRPSTDTQYF. CDR3 DNA: TGTGCCAGCAGTTTCAGGCCTAGCACAGATACGCAGTATTTT. The chain joins TRBV12-3 or TRBV12-4 to TRBJ2-3; D is ambiguous. V was cut by 3 bases and J by 0 bases, with 7 bases left in between. The CDR3 has 14 residues.